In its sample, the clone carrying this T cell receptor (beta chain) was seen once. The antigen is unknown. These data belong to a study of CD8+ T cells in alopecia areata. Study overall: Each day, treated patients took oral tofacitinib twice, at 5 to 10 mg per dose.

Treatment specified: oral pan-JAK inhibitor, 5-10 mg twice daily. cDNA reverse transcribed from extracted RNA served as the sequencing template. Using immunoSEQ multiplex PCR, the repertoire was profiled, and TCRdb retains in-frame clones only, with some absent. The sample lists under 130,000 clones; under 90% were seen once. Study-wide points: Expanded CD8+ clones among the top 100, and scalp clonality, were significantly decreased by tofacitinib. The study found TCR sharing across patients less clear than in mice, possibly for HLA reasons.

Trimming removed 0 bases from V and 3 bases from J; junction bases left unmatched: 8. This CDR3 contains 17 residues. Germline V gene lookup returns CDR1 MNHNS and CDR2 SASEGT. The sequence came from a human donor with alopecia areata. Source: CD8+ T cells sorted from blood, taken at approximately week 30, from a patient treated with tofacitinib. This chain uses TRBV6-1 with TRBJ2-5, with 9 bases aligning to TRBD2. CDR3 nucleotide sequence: TGTGCCAGCAGTGAAGCGCTGGCTAGCGGGATAGAAGAGACCCAGTACTTC. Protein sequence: CASSEALASGIEETQYF.